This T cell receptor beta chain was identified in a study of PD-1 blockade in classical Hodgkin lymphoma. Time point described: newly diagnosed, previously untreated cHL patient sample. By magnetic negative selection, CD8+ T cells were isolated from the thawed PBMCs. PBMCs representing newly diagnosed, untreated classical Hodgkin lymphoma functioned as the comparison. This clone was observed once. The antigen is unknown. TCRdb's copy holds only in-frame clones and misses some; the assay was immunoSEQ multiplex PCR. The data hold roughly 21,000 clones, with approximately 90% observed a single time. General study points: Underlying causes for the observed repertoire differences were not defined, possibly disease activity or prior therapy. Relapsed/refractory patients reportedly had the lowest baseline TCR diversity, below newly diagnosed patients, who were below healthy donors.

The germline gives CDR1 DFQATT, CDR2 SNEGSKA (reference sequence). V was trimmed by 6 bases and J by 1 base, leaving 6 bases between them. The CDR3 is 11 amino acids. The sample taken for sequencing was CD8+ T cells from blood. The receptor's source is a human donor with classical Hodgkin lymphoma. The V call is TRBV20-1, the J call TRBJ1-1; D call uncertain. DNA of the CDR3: TGCAGTGCCCGACAGAACACTGAAGCTTTCTTT. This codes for CSARQNTEAFF.